Listed here is a single T cell receptor beta chain. These data belong to a study of T cell responses to AZD1222 COVID-19 vaccine. Clones were read by immunoSEQ multiplex PCR, and TCRdb kept only the in-frame ones, dropping some. The data hold 120,000 or so clones, with around 90% observed a single time. The CDR3 has 18 amino acids. The V end was cut by 3 bases, the J end by 0 bases, with 15 bases between. Germline V lookup: CDR1 MNHEY, CDR2 SMNVEV (reference sequence). The sample consisted of peripheral blood, taken on day 0 of AZD1222 vaccination. The chain carries TRBV27 and TRBJ1-6; D is unclear. This TCR came from an adult in good health. The CDR3 sequence: CASSFGLGRSSYNSPLHF. The CDR3 DNA follows: TGTGCCAGCAGTTTTGGTTTGGGCAGAAGCTCCTATAATTCACCCCTCCACTTT.